This TCR beta chain was sequenced in a study of T cell clonotyping in hematopoietic cell transplantation. Assay used: immunoSEQ multiplex PCR; TCRdb lists only in-frame clones, some missing. The data hold more than 70,000 clones, with around 96% observed a single time. The CDR3 consists of 14 residues. Germline-derived CDR1 and CDR2 are SNHLY and FYNNEI. Deletions cut 4 bases from V and 5 bases from J, with 13 bases between. Study conclusions and caveats: At the given depth, recipient repertoires were over 97% de novo clonotypes. No sorting was done, leaving CD4 and CD8 contributions mixed.

A word on this clone: Its specificity is not known.

The time point: recipient sample about 28 days before transplant, after cytoreduction. This specimen was peripheral blood mononuclear cells, taken before stem cell transplant. The origin of this receptor is a woman in her fifties or sixties with acute myeloid leukemia. Some clones in this sample may be carry-over from other donors' samples. The rearrangement links TRBV2 to TRBJ2-3; D unresolved. The CDR3 reads CASSVGRARDTQYF. CDR3 bases: TGTGCCAGCAGTGTAGGGCGCGCAAGAGATACGCAGTATTTT.